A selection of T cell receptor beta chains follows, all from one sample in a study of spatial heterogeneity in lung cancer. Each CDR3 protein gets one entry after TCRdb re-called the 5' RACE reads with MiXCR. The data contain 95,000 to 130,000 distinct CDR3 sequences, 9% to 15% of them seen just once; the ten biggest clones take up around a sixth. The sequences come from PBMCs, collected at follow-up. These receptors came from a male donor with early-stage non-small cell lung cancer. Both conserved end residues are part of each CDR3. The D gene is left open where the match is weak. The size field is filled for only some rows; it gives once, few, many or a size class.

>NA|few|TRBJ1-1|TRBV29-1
CSFVGSLNTEAFF
TGCAGCTTCGTGGGCTCCTTGAACACTGAAGCTTTCTTT
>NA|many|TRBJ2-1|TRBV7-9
CASSRSLYYNEQFF
TGTGCCAGCTCCCGCAGTTTGTACTACAATGAGCAGTTCTTC
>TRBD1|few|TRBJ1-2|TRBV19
CASSIGAPNRGAYGYTF
TGTGCCAGTAGTATCGGGGCCCCGAACAGGGGGGCCTATGGCTACACCTTC
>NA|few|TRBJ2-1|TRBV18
CASSPPVAWNEQFF
TGTGCCAGCTCACCACCGGTGGCTTGGAATGAGCAGTTCTTC
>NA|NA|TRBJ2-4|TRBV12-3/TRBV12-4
CASSPGLIAKNIQYF
TGTGCCAGCAGCCCGGGACTGATAGCCAAAAACATTCAGTACTTC
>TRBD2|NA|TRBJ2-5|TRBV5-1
CASSTGTSGGRETQYF
TGCGCCAGCAGCACCGGGACTAGCGGGGGGAGAGAGACCCAGTACTTC
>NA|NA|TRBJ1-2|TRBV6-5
CASSYDRIHNGYTF
TGTGCCAGCAGTTACGACAGGATCCATAATGGCTACACCTTC
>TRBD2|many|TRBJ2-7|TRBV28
CASSIAGAVYEQYF
TGTGCCAGCAGTATAGCGGGGGCCGTTTACGAGCAGTACTTC
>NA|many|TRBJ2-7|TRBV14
CASSQGSLRSEQYF
TGTGCCAGCAGCCAGGGTTCGCTCCGTAGTGAGCAGTACTTC
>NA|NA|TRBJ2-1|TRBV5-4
CASSSRDKTYNEQFF
TGTGCCAGCAGCTCCCGGGACAAGACCTACAATGAGCAGTTCTTC
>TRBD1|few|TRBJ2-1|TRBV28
CASSFTGAASYNEQFF
TGTGCCAGCAGTTTCACAGGGGCAGCCTCCTACAATGAGCAGTTCTTC
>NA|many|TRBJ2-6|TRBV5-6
CASSTEQGRGSGANVLTF
TGTGCCAGCAGCACGGAACAGGGCAGAGGATCTGGGGCCAACGTCCTGACTTTC
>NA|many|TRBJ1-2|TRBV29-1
CSVHTGTSYGYTF
TGCAGCGTGCACACCGGGACAAGCTATGGCTACACCTTC
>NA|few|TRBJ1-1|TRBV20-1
CSARPRGNTEAFF
TGCAGTGCTAGGCCCAGGGGGAACACTGAAGCTTTCTTT
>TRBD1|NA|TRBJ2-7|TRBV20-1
CSAGTGTGDRYEQYF
TGCAGTGCTGGTACCGGGACAGGGGATCGATACGAGCAGTACTTC
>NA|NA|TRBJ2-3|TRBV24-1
CATSDQGHPTQYF
TGTGCCACCAGTGACCAAGGACACCCTACCCAGTATTTT
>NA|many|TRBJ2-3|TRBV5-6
CASRSQFTDTQYF
TGTGCCAGCAGGTCCCAGTTCACAGATACGCAGTATTTT
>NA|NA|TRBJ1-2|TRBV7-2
CASSLAHGVSYGYTF
TGTGCCAGCAGCTTAGCTCACGGGGTCAGCTATGGCTACACCTTC
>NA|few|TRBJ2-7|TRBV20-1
CSAGTRMGYEQYF
TGCAGTGCCGGGACCCGGATGGGCTACGAGCAGTACTTC
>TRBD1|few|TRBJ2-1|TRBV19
CASNRGISYNEQFF
TGTGCCAGTAACAGGGGGATCTCCTACAATGAGCAGTTCTTC
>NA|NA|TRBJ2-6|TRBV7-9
CVSSLDPSGANVLTF
TGTGTCAGCAGCTTAGATCCCTCCGGGGCCAACGTCCTGACTTTC
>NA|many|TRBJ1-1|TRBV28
CASNWGGRPEAFF
TGTGCCAGCAACTGGGGGGGGCGGCCTGAAGCTTTCTTT
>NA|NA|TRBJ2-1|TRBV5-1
CASSRDSVDNEQFF
TGCGCCAGCAGCCGAGACTCGGTCGACAATGAGCAGTTCTTC
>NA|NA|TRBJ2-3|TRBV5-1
CASSLGNRPTDTQYF
TGCGCCAGCAGCTTGGGTAACAGACCGACAGATACGCAGTATTTT
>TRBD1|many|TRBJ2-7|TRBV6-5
CASSKDRGSSYEQYF
TGTGCCAGCAGCAAAGACAGGGGAAGCTCCTACGAGCAGTACTTC
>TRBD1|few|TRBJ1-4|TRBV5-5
CASSSNRGQETNEKLFF
TGTGCCAGCAGCAGCAACAGGGGGCAAGAGACTAATGAAAAACTGTTTTTT
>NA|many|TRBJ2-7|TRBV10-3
CAIRLRDTSYEQYF
TGTGCCATCAGACTCCGGGACACTTCCTACGAGCAGTACTTC
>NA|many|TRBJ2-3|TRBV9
CASSVGPRESDTQYF
TGTGCCAGCAGCGTAGGTCCCCGAGAGTCAGATACGCAGTATTTT
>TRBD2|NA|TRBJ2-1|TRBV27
CASSWPGLGGNEQFF
TGTGCCAGCAGTTGGCCGGGACTAGGCGGCAATGAGCAGTTCTTC
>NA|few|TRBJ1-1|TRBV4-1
CASSLYRTDSTEAFF
TGCGCCAGCAGCCTCTACAGGACGGACTCTACTGAAGCTTTCTTT
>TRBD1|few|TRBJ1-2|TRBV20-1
CSRTGGQGVYGYTF
TGCAGCCGGACTGGTGGACAGGGGGTCTATGGCTACACCTTC
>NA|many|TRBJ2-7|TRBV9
CASSVEASQSYEQYF
TGTGCCAGCAGCGTCGAGGCCAGCCAGTCCTACGAGCAGTACTTC
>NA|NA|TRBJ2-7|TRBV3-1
CASSQSGRVNEQYF
TGTGCCAGCAGCCAATCGGGCAGGGTCAACGAGCAGTACTTC
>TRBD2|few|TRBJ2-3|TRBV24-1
CATSGQAGGTDTQYF
TGTGCCACCAGTGGACAAGCGGGGGGCACAGATACGCAGTATTTT